These T cell receptor beta chains were read from a single sample in a study of shared clonotypes between healthy human individuals. Sequencing used immunoSEQ multiplex PCR; TCRdb keeps in-frame clones, though not all of them. The table has more than 2 million clones, roughly 95% seen once. Input material: naive CD8+ T cells sorted from blood. The receptor set was obtained from a man aged 18 to 30 in good health. The CDR3 runs from the conserved cysteine through the conserved F or W. The order of the fields is J gene, V gene, clone size, D gene, CDR3 DNA, CDR3 protein. A D gene is named only where the DNA matches it firmly. For some rows the clone size is stated as once, few or many, or as a class when expanded; others skip it.

>TRBJ2-2|TRBV2|NA|NA
TGTGCCAGCGGTATCGACAGGAACACCGGGGAGCTGTTTTTT
CASGIDRNTGELFF
>TRBJ2-5|TRBV6-5|NA|NA
TGTGCCAGCAGTTACTCGATAGTCTGGGAGACCCAGTACTTC
CASSYSIVWETQYF
>TRBJ1-1|TRBV30|NA|NA
TGTGCCTGGAGTGGGGGGCCCGAAGCTTTCTTT
CAWSGGPEAFF
>TRBJ2-3|TRBV16|NA|NA
TGTGCCAGCAGCCCCGGGACTCCTTCTTCTTACAATACGCAGTATTTT
CASSPGTPSSYNTQYF
>TRBJ2-1|TRBV6-5|once|NA
TGTGCCAGCAGGGCCGGGGTAGCAGTTGAGCAGTTCTTC
CASRAGVAVEQFF
>TRBJ1-1|TRBV4-3|NA|NA
TGCGCCAGCAGCCAAGATCCGGAAAACTTCGTGAACACTGAAGCTTTCTTT
CASSQDPENFVNTEAFF
>TRBJ1-6|TRBV10-2|NA|NA
TGCGCCAGCAGTGAGTCCTCTAATTCACCCCTCCACTTT
CASSESSNSPLHF
>TRBJ2-7|TRBV9|NA|TRBD2
TGTGCCAGCAGCGTAGGGGCTAGCGGATCGCCCTACGAGCAGTACTTC
CASSVGASGSPYEQYF
>TRBJ2-4|TRBV27|NA|TRBD2
TGTGCCAGCAGTTTATCTGGGGAGGGTGAAAACATTCAGTACTTC
CASSLSGEGENIQYF
>TRBJ2-1|TRBV10-2|NA|NA
TGCGCCAGCGCATATATGGAGGGTAATGAGCAGTTCTTC
CASAYMEGNEQFF
>TRBJ1-1|TRBV10-3|once|TRBD1
TGTGCCATCAGAGAAGGGGGGGACAGTGTGATCACTGAAGCTTTCTTT
CAIREGGDSVITEAFF
>TRBJ2-5|TRBV4-1|NA|NA
TGCGCCAGCAGCCAAGTGAAGGAGACCCAGTACTTC
CASSQVKETQYF
>TRBJ1-3|TRBV9|few|TRBD1
TGTGCCAGCAGCGTAGGTCAGGGGGCTTTGTCTGGAAACACCATATATTTT
CASSVGQGALSGNTIYF
>TRBJ2-7|TRBV6-5|NA|NA
TGTGCCAGCAGTTACTCGAAGTCCTACGAGCAGTACTTC
CASSYSKSYEQYF
>TRBJ1-1|TRBV5-6|NA|NA
TGTGCCAGCAGCTTGGCAAGGGTGTCTCCTGAAGCTTTCTTT
CASSLARVSPEAFF
>TRBJ1-1|TRBV9|NA|TRBD1
TGTGCCAGCAGCGTAGAACCGGGACAGGGGCCTCGGAGCACTGAAGCTTTCTTT
CASSVEPGQGPRSTEAFF
>TRBJ2-7|TRBV9|NA|NA
TGTGCCAGCAGCGTAGAATGGGGGACCTCCTACGAGCAGTACTTC
CASSVEWGTSYEQYF
>TRBJ1-6|TRBV7-2|NA|NA
TGTGCCAGCACCTTCGGGCCTACCAGGGGTTCACCCCTCCACTTT
CASTFGPTRGSPLHF
>TRBJ2-7|TRBV5-1|once|NA
TGCGCCAGCAGCTTGGAGGGCCCGGGGTTTGGCCTAGACGGATCCTACGAGCAGTACTTC
CASSLEGPGFGLDGSYEQYF
>TRBJ2-6|TRBV27|NA|NA
TGTGCCAGCAGTCTAGGGACAACCCTAGGTGGGGCCAACGTCCTGACTTTC
CASSLGTTLGGANVLTF
>TRBJ2-1|TRBV13|NA|NA
TGTGCCAGCAGCACCCGGGCGGCCTCCTACAATGAGCAGTTCTTC
CASSTRAASYNEQFF
>TRBJ2-5|TRBV7-3|NA|TRBD2
TGTGCCAGCAGCCTACTAGCGGGGGGGCAAGAGACCCAGTACTTC
CASSLLAGGQETQYF
>TRBJ1-6|TRBV15|NA|TRBD1
TGTGCCACCAGCACGGACCCAGGGGGGATCTATAATTCACCCCTCCACTTT
CATSTDPGGIYNSPLHF
>TRBJ1-4|TRBV15|NA|NA
TGTGCCACCAGCCTCTCAGCCTTTAATGAAAAACTGTTTTTT
CATSLSAFNEKLFF
>TRBJ2-7|TRBV28|NA|NA
TGTGCCAGCAGTCCAGGCCGGACCTACGAGCAGTACTTC
CASSPGRTYEQYF
>TRBJ2-5|TRBV19|NA|TRBD2
TGTGCCAGTAGTATAGAGGGGCGGGGGACCCAAGAGACCCAGTACTTC
CASSIEGRGTQETQYF
>TRBJ1-1|TRBV14|NA|TRBD1
TGTGCCAGCAGCCAAGAAGGACAGGGGTGGACTGAAGCTTTCTTT
CASSQEGQGWTEAFF
>TRBJ2-5|TRBV6-1|NA|NA
TGTGCCAGCAACGAGCGGCGAAAAGAGACCCAGTACTTC
CASNERRKETQYF
>TRBJ2-7|TRBV27|NA|TRBD2
TGTGCCAGCAGTTTAGGAGCGGGAGCGATTTACGAGCAGTACTTC
CASSLGAGAIYEQYF
>TRBJ1-5|TRBV2|NA|NA
TGTGCCAGCAGGGAGATGATGTTAGGGCAGCCCCAGCATTTT
CASREMMLGQPQHF
>TRBJ2-1|TRBV9|NA|NA
TGTGCCAGCAGCGCAGGACCCGGGACGGGTGATGAGCAGTTCTTC
CASSAGPGTGDEQFF
>TRBJ2-7|TRBV7-2|NA|NA
TGTGCCAGCAGCCCCCGGGGGGCGTACGAGCAGTACTTC
CASSPRGAYEQYF